This TCR beta chain is drawn from a study of OX40 agonist ivuxolimab in advanced cancers. Across the study: Ivuxolimab, an antibody acting as an agonist of OX40 (CD134), was used to treat patients. Dose-escalation cases comprised hepatocellular carcinoma, melanoma, renal cell or head and neck cancer.

The CDR3 is made up of 13 amino acids. Germline values: CDR1 SGHVS, CDR2 FNYEAQ. The ends were cut back, 5 bases at V and 2 bases at J, with 6 bases in the middle. Generated by immunoSEQ multiplex PCR, the TCRdb table keeps only in-frame clones and is missing some. Among more than 65,000 clones listed, approximately 90% were seen once. The sequencing here drew on CD4+ or CD8+ T cells sorted from blood, taken in a trial of the OX40 agonist ivuxolimab. The chain employs TRBV7-6 and TRBJ2-2; D gene ambiguous. The receptor was isolated from an adult with an advanced solid tumor such as melanoma, head and neck, liver or kidney cancer. As DNA, the CDR3 is TGTGCCAGCAGCCCGATTAACACCGGGGAGCTGTTTTTT. This sequence encodes CASSPINTGELFF.